The 22 T cell receptor beta chains below were found in one sample sequenced in a study of identical twins' blood T cells. Via MiXCR, TCRdb re-called the 5' RACE reads, giving one row per CDR3 protein. The table lists fewer than 450,000 distinct CDR3 sequences, roughly 27% of them singletons. The sequenced material came from PBMCs. These receptors all come from a woman aged 18 to 55 in good health.

This clonotype was seen a handful of times. The chain couples TRBV10-3 to TRBJ2-2; D gene uncertain. Germline assignment: CDR1 ENHRY and CDR2 SYGVKD. There are 13 residues in the CDR3. Deletions cut 2 bases from V and 3 bases from J, with 4 bases between. The CDR3 coding sequence is TGTGCCATCAGTGAGAAGCACACCGGGGAGCTGTTTTTT. Its protein is CAISEKHTGELFF.

This clonotype was seen once. The rearrangement links TRBV20-1 to TRBJ1-2; 8 bases match TRBD1. The CDR3 consists of 14 residues. Trimming at V came to 5 bases and at J to 4 bases, leaving 9 bases not matched to a gene. Germline values: CDR1 DFQATT, CDR2 SNEGSKA (reference sequence). CDR3 residues: CSALWTGMCYGYTF. In nucleotides, the CDR3 is TGCAGTGCTCTCTGGACAGGGATGTGCTATGGCTACACCTTC.

This clonotype was counted a few times. This chain links TRBV20-1 with TRBJ2-3, with D possibly TRBD2 on 5 matching bases. Trimming stripped 3 bases from V and 0 bases from J, with 10 bases between. The CDR3 is made up of 14 amino acids. Per germline, CDR1 DFQATT and CDR2 SNEGSKA (reference sequence). CDR3: CSASKDSSTDTQYF. The CDR3, as DNA: TGCAGTGCTAGCAAGGACTCGAGCACAGATACGCAGTATTTT.

The CDR3 is CSASRGAYSGNTIYF. Written as DNA, the CDR3 is TGCAGCGCCAGCCGGGGGGCTTACTCTGGAAACACCATATATTTT. The V and J genes are TRBV29-1 and TRBJ1-3; perhaps TRBD1 as D (6 bases). Germline-derived CDR1 and CDR2 are SQVTM and ANQGSEA. With 7 bases removed from V and 0 bases from J, the gap between germline ends came to 16 bases. This CDR3 is 15 amino acids long.

Here the CDR3 reads CSVAAGNGYTF. DNA of the CDR3: TGCAGCGTTGCTGCAGGGAATGGCTACACCTTC. The chain employs TRBV29-1 and TRBJ1-2; D is possibly TRBD1 (5 bases). CDR1 SQVTM and CDR2 ANQGSEA come from the germline V gene. V was pared by 4 bases and J by 6 bases, with 9 bases between. This CDR3 is built from 11 residues.

The chain links TRBV19 to TRBJ1-1; the D gene is possibly TRBD1 (5 bases). This CDR3 is built from 13 residues. Per germline, CDR1 LNHDA and CDR2 SQIVND (reference sequence). The V gene lost 5 bases and the J gene lost 4 bases, with 11 bases spanning the gap. The CDR3 protein is CASSAGFATEAFF. CDR3 nucleotides: TGTGCCAGTAGTGCAGGGTTCGCCACTGAAGCTTTCTTT.

This chain links TRBV27 with TRBJ1-2, with a weak D call TRBD1 (5 bases). Germline CDR1 is MNHEY and CDR2 is SMNVEV (reference sequence). V was clipped by 5 bases and J by 6 bases, with 25 bases between them. CDR3 length: 17 amino acids. CDR3 amino acids: CASSPPRGSNRFNGYTF. The CDR3 region has the DNA TGTGCCAGCAGTCCACCACGAGGCTCTAACAGGTTTAATGGCTACACCTTC.

The V gene is TRBV4-1, the J gene TRBJ1-5; TRBD1 aligns across 7 bases. V lost 1 base, J lost 4 bases, and 4 bases stayed unmatched. The CDR3 sequence is 15 residues long. CDR1 MGHRA and CDR2 YSYEKL come from the germline V gene. This CDR3 reads CASSQGQGGNQPQHF. The CDR3 coding sequence is TGCGCCAGCAGCCAAGGGCAGGGGGGAAATCAGCCCCAGCATTTT.

V and J are TRBV5-1 and TRBJ2-7; tentative D call: TRBD2 (5 bases). Germline assignment: CDR1 SGHRS and CDR2 YFSETQ. This CDR3 region has 13 residues. With 2 bases removed from V and 0 bases from J, the gap between germline ends came to 6 bases. In DNA form, the CDR3 reads TGCGCCAGCAGCTTCAGCGGCTCCTACGAGCAGTACTTC. Its protein is CASSFSGSYEQYF. The full variable domain, rest sourced from reference TRBV5-1 and TRBJ2-7, is KAGVTQTPRYLIKTRGQQVTLSCSPISGHRSVSWYQQTPGQGLQFLFEYFSETQRNKGNFPGRFSGRQFSNSRSEMNVSTLELGDSALYLCASSFSGSYEQYFGPGTRLTVT.

This clonotype was observed a handful of times. The rearrangement joins TRBV12-3 or TRBV12-4 to TRBJ2-3, with D possibly being TRBD1 or TRBD2 (5 bases each). The V end was cut by 2 bases, the J end by 0 bases, with 12 bases between. This CDR3 has 16 amino acids. CDR3 DNA: TGTGCCAGCAGTTTACAGTGGGACGCTAGCACAGATACGCAGTATTTT. Its translation: CASSLQWDASTDTQYF.

V and J are TRBV19 and TRBJ1-1; TRBD1 matches at 8 bases. Germline trimming cut 6 bases from V and 6 bases from J; bases unmatched to any gene: 6. The CDR3 has 13 residues. Looked up from germline, CDR1 is LNHDA and CDR2 is SQIVND (reference sequence). As DNA, the CDR3 is TGTGCCAGTAGCCAAGGACAGGGCGCTGAAGCTTTCTTT. This codes for CASSQGQGAEAFF.

This chain connects TRBV19 to TRBJ1-1; the D is unclear. CDR1 LNHDA and CDR2 SQIVND come from the germline V gene (reference sequence). Deletions cut 3 bases from V and 1 base from J, with 6 bases between. The CDR3 has 13 amino acids. The CDR3: CASSMTANTEAFF. In nucleotides, the CDR3 is TGTGCCAGTAGTATGACCGCGAACACTGAAGCTTTCTTT.

This clonotype was recorded a few times. The J gene is TRBJ2-7, the V gene TRBV7-9, with D uncertain. Trimming took off 2 bases at V and 9 bases at J, with 8 bases between the two ends. Per germline, CDR1 SEHNR and CDR2 FQNEAQ (reference sequence). The length of the CDR3 is 11 residues. This CDR3 reads CASSLLGLQYF. The CDR3 coding sequence is TGTGCCAGCAGCTTACTCGGGTTGCAGTACTTC.

The rearrangement joins TRBV7-9 to TRBJ1-2; D not certain. The CDR3 is made up of 12 amino acids. Trimming pared 5 bases from V and 14 bases from J, leaving 18 bases between. Germline lookup yields CDR1 SEHNR and CDR2 FQNEAQ (reference sequence). This chain's CDR3 is CASSAGLQDYTF. The CDR3 bases are TGTGCCAGCAGCGCCGGTTTACAAGACTATACCTTC.

The J gene is TRBJ1-6, the V gene TRBV7-9, with 7 nucleotides matching TRBD1. The J segment lost 7 bases and the V segment lost 5 bases, leaving 8 bases of the junction unmatched. CDR1 and CDR2 from the germline V gene are SEHNR and FQNEAQ (reference sequence). CDR3 size: 15 residues. For the CDR3, the DNA is TGTGCCAGCAGCCCTCGAGGGACAGAGAATTCACCCCTCCACTTT. As protein: CASSPRGTENSPLHF.

This clonotype was detected only a few times. The chain carries TRBV6-6 and TRBJ1-2; no clear D. Trimming removed 2 bases from V and 5 bases from J, with 15 bases in between. The CDR3 is 15 amino acids. Germline-derived CDR1 and CDR2 are MNHNY and SVGAGI (reference sequence). The DNA of the CDR3 is TGTGCCAGCAGTTACGCGGGCGGGCCTCATTATGGCTACACCTTC. The encoded protein is CASSYAGGPHYGYTF.

This clonotype has ten or more counts. The chain uses TRBV4-3 and TRBJ1-1; perhaps TRBD1 as D (6 bases). V lost 4 bases and J 0 bases, leaving 15 bases between the germline ends. This CDR3 spans 16 amino acids. Germline values: CDR1 LGHNA, CDR2 YSLEER. The CDR3 sequence is CASSLNNRVLNTEAFF. CDR3 bases: TGCGCCAGCAGCCTCAACAACAGGGTATTGAACACTGAAGCTTTCTTT.

This clonotype showed up just a few times. V usage is TRBV5-4 and J usage is TRBJ2-3, with TRBD1 identical over 9 bases. The ends lost 4 bases at V and 4 bases at J; junction bases unmatched: 7. Germline values: CDR1 SGHNT, CDR2 YYREEE (reference sequence). The CDR3 loop spans 15 amino acids. In nucleotides, the CDR3 is TGTGCCAGCAGCACCGTTGGACAGGGGTCAGATACGCAGTATTTT. As protein: CASSTVGQGSDTQYF.

This chain connects TRBV6-5 to TRBJ1-5; D might be TRBD1 (5 bases). The J call is in doubt because the DNA end fits TRBJ2-3 better. CDR3 size: 13 residues. The germline V gene encodes CDR1 MNHEY and CDR2 SVGAGI. The CDR3: CASSYSTDQPQYF. In nucleotides, the CDR3 is TGTGCCAGCAGTTATTCGACAGATCAGCCCCAGTATTTT.

This rearrangement joins TRBV6-1 to TRBJ1-3, with 7 bases fitting TRBD1. The CDR3 sequence is 16 residues long. CDR1 and CDR2 from the germline V gene are MNHNS and SASEGT. The ends lost 4 bases at V and 0 bases at J; junction bases unmatched: 6. The CDR3 bases are TGTGCCAGCAGTGTATCGACAGGGACCTCTGGAAACACCATATATTTT. This gives the protein CASSVSTGTSGNTIYF.

The chain couples TRBV10-3 to TRBJ1-1; D gene ambiguous. Trimming shortened V by 8 bases and J by 1 base, and 8 bases separated the two germline ends. Germline V gives CDR1 ENHRY, CDR2 SYGVKD. The CDR3 spans 12 residues. The DNA of the CDR3 is TGTGCCATCCGGCCCTCGAACACTGAAGCTTTCTTT. Translating gives CAIRPSNTEAFF.

This chain joins TRBV5-5 and TRBJ1-1; perhaps TRBD1 as D (5 bases). Germline CDR1 is SGHKS and CDR2 is YYEKEE (reference sequence). CDR3 length: 16 amino acids. Trimming shortened V by 7 bases and J by 2 bases, and 21 bases separated the two germline ends. The CDR3 is CASGPWSGGPNTEAFF. The CDR3 nucleotides read TGTGCCAGCGGCCCGTGGTCCGGGGGTCCTAACACTGAAGCTTTCTTT.